These 12 T cell receptor beta chains came from one sample sequenced in a study of blood T cell repertoires in COVID-19. The protocol was immunoSEQ multiplex PCR, while the TCRdb copy is restricted to in-frame clones and leaves out a portion. The repertoire consists of more than 70,000 clones, with approximately 80% occurring once and the leading ten covering about a third. The specimen was peripheral blood. Receptors were obtained from a woman in her seventies with acute or convalescent COVID-19.

This rearrangement joins TRBV9 to TRBJ2-1, with D perhaps matching TRBD2 (6 bases). This CDR3 region has 15 residues. Germline values: CDR1 SGDLS, CDR2 YYNGEE. The V end lost 2 bases, the J end lost 9 bases, and 18 bases lay between the germline ends. CDR3 sequence reads: CASSVRDSRGVEQFF. DNA of the CDR3: TGTGCCAGCAGCGTCCGGGACTCCCGCGGTGTTGAGCAGTTCTTC.

The genes are TRBV6-5 and TRBJ2-1; 13 nucleotides line up with TRBD2. CDR3 length: 16 residues. The germline V gene has CDR1 MNHEY and CDR2 SVGAGI. V gave up 0 bases and J gave up 15 bases; unmatched junction bases: 11. For the CDR3, the DNA is TGTGCCAGCAGTTACTCCCTGACTAGCGGGAGGTCGGTACGGTTCTTC. The encoded protein is CASSYSLTSGRSVRFF.

V and J are TRBV15 and TRBJ2-1; TRBD2 aligns across 12 bases. The ends lost 4 bases at V and 7 bases at J; junction bases unmatched: 11. The CDR3 is 17 amino acids. The V gene's germline CDR1 is LNHNV and CDR2 YYDKDF (reference sequence). CDR3 region: CATSKTPLAGGLNEQFF. The CDR3 region has the DNA TGTGCCACCAGCAAGACCCCACTAGCGGGAGGCCTTAATGAGCAGTTCTTC. The full variable domain, in which reference TRBV15 and TRBJ2-1 provide the parts outside the CDR3, is DAMVIQNPRYQVTQFGKPVTLSCSQTLNHNVMYWYQQKSSQAPKLLFHYYDKDFNNEADTPDNFQSRRPNTSFCFLDIRSPGLGDTAMYLCATSKTPLAGGLNEQFFGPGTRLTVL.

This chain links TRBV15 with TRBJ2-2, with 10 bases that match TRBD1. Germline V lookup: CDR1 LNHNV, CDR2 YYDKDF (reference sequence). The CDR3 has 16 residues. V shed 5 bases, J shed 6 bases, and the junction held 9 bases outside the gene matches. The CDR3 loop reads CATSGGQGVLAGELFF. The DNA for the CDR3 is TGTGCCACCAGCGGAGGACAGGGGGTTTTGGCCGGGGAGCTGTTTTTT.

This clone was picked up a small number of times. J is TRBJ1-2 and V is TRBV7-9; D perhaps matches TRBD1 (6 bases). Looked up from germline, CDR1 is SEHNR and CDR2 is FQNEAQ (reference sequence). Between the trimmed V and J ends, which lost 1 base and 9 bases, there was a span of 12 bases. CDR3 length: 13 residues. In nucleotides, the CDR3 is TGTGCCAGCAGCTTAGGTTCGAGGGGGAGCTACACCTTC. Its translation is CASSLGSRGSYTF.

This clone was seen a few times. J is TRBJ2-7 and V is TRBV19; D might be TRBD2 (5 bases). Germline V gene sequence: CDR1 LNHDA, CDR2 SQIVND (reference sequence). The CDR3 length is 14 residues. Trimming removed 2 bases from V and 0 bases from J, with 8 bases in between. For the CDR3, the DNA is TGTGCCAGTAGTATAAATAGCGACTCCTACGAGCAGTACTTC. Translating it yields CASSINSDSYEQYF.

The J gene is TRBJ2-7, the V gene TRBV6-2 or TRBV6-3, with TRBD2 identical over 10 bases. Looked up from germline, CDR1 is MNHEY and CDR2 is SVGEGT. The CDR3 contains 16 residues. The V segment lost 5 bases and the J segment 4 bases; nucleotides outside the gene matches: 11. The DNA for the CDR3 is TGTGCCAGCAGTACATCGTCTAGCGGGAGTTTTTACGAGCAGTACTTC. Protein product: CASSTSSSGSFYEQYF.

This clone occurred once. The chain links TRBV30 to TRBJ2-5; 12 nucleotides align to TRBD2. Germline V CDR1 and CDR2: GTSNPN, SVGIG (reference sequence). The CDR3 is made up of 13 amino acids. J lost 5 bases, V lost 5 bases, and 3 bases had no gene match. CDR3: CAWGLAGSETQYF. The CDR3 DNA is TGTGCCTGGGGACTAGCGGGATCCGAGACCCAGTACTTC.

The V call is TRBV19, the J call TRBJ1-3; possible D gene TRBD1, 5 bases. This CDR3 has 15 amino acids. V gave up 10 bases and J gave up 0 bases, with 16 bases separating them. CDR1 LNHDA and CDR2 SQIVND come from the germline V gene (reference sequence). CDR3 nucleotides: TGTGCCACCATGGACAATCCTAACTCTGGAAACACCATATATTTT. This encodes CATMDNPNSGNTIYF.

This clone was seen more than once but under ten times. The V gene is TRBV6-5, the J gene TRBJ1-2, with D perhaps matching TRBD1 (6 bases). The germline V gene has CDR1 MNHEY and CDR2 SVGAGI. The length of the CDR3 is 16 residues. Trimming removed 0 bases at V and 8 bases at J, with 19 bases between. DNA of the CDR3: TGTGCCAGCAGTTACTCCGGATCTACAGGGTTGGGCGGCTACACCTTC. As protein: CASSYSGSTGLGGYTF.

The V call is TRBV5-1, the J call TRBJ2-7; 9 bases fit TRBD1. CDR3 size: 13 residues. Trimming at V came to 4 bases and at J to 2 bases, leaving 1 base not matched to a gene. Per germline, CDR1 SGHRS and CDR2 YFSETQ. For the CDR3, the DNA is TGCGCCAGCAGCAGGGACAGGGCCTACGAGCAGTACTTC. It specifies CASSRDRAYEQYF.

This chain joins TRBV6-6 and TRBJ1-2, with TRBD1 matching 9 bases. V lost 6 bases to trimming and J lost 8 bases; unmatched junction nucleotides: 13. The length of the CDR3 is 15 residues. Germline loops: CDR1 MNHNY, CDR2 SVGAGI (reference sequence). The CDR3 sequence is CASSQPGTGNSGYTF. CDR3 nucleotides: TGTGCCAGCAGCCAACCTGGGACAGGGAATAGCGGCTACACCTTC.